This T cell receptor (beta chain) was found in a study of T cells expressing NK-cell markers (dated by TCRdb to 2019 to 2021). Concerning the study at large: About 8 donors provided sorted CD3+CD56+NKG2C+, CD3+CD56+NKG2C- and CD3+CD56-NKG2C+ T-cell subsets, whose TCR beta-chain repertoires were profiled. Seven of the eight sequenced donors were HCMV-seropositive and one was HCMV-seronegative. The eight sequenced donors were randomly selected healthy volunteers, three men and five women. The libraries were sequenced on Illumina HiSeq 2000/2500, MiSeq or NextSeq, producing 2 x 150 bp reads. Beyond this particular receptor, the publication reports: Those dominant clonotypes were again the most abundant among CD3+CD56-NKG2C+ cells in a handful of donors, at about 25-60.1%. Whether the expanded NKG2C-expressing T cell clones were specific for HCMV antigens was left unclear. In six donors, the dominant CD3+CD56+NKG2C+ clonotypes ranked among the top 10 CD8+ clonotypes, making up roughly 1.0-7.5% of CD8+ T cells.

Comments on this clonotype: The specificity of this receptor is unknown.

A commercial ELISA kit detecting HCMV-specific IgG in serum was used to determine HCMV serostatus. Ficoll density gradient centrifugation was used to isolate peripheral blood mononuclear cells from blood. The reads were generated on an Illumina HiSeq 2000. TCR beta cDNA libraries were made by 5'RACE template switching that added a universal primer site and unique molecular identifiers. cDNA synthesis was primed from the TCR beta constant segment, followed by two successive PCR amplification steps. In the paper's pipeline: MIGEC handled demultiplexing of the reads and grouping by UMI, while MiTCR was used to assemble and quantify clonotypes. To exclude erroneous sequences, any TCR cDNA sequence not supported by at least two reads was discarded. Downstream repertoire analysis used the tcR package, and clonotypes were matched across fractions by CDR3 nucleotide sequence plus V segment. VDJmatch was used to annotate antigen specificity against VDJdb, with one amino acid substitution in CDR3 allowed. Each CDR3 protein sequence appears as one entry after TCRdb reprocessed the reads, and no DNA is included. None of the V and J calls come from the authors' own analysis; TCRdb made them. The sample table on file contains a few hundred thousand distinct CDR3 sequences. The top ten clones comprise 3.5% to 4.5% of the sample.

Reading from cysteine to phenylalanine, the CDR3 counts 15 amino acids. No DNA appears here. According to the germline V gene, CDR1 reads SQVTM and CDR2 reads ANQGSEA. The chain is made from TRBV29-1 and TRBJ2-3; TCRdb proposes TRBD2, but this gene call is untestable without DNA. The sequence came from a young man in good health. Donor details come from another sample of the same person, matched by shared clones. Material for sequencing was blood T cells: a sorted CD56 or NKG2C T cell subset, CD4+ or CD8+ T cells, or bulk PBMC T cells (not recorded which). The encoded CDR3 is CSVDFSGRGTDTQYF.